Shown below are 4 T cell receptor beta chains from a single sample sequenced in a study of blood T cell repertoires in COVID-19. Sequencing used immunoSEQ multiplex PCR; TCRdb keeps in-frame clones, though not all of them. The sample lists around 270,000 clones; around 87% were seen once. Sequenced: peripheral blood. These receptors were obtained from a woman in her forties or fifties with acute or convalescent COVID-19.

The V call is TRBV12-5, the J call TRBJ2-7; perhaps TRBD1 as D (6 bases). Looked up from germline, CDR1 is LGHNT and CDR2 is FRNRAP. The CDR3 runs to 14 residues. The V end lost 6 bases, the J end lost 2 bases, and 14 bases lay between the germline ends. CDR3 nucleotide sequence: TGTGCTAGTGGAACAGGGAAGGCCCCCTACGAGCAGTACTTC. Translation: CASGTGKAPYEQYF.

The rearrangement joins TRBV21-1 to TRBJ2-1; the D call TRBD1 from the table was never checked on the DNA. TRBV21-1 counts as a pseudogene. The CDR3 totals 16 residues. In DNA, the CDR3 is TGTGCCAGCAGGCACGACCGGGACAGGGGGACGAATGAGCAGTTCTTC. It codes for CASRHDRDRGTNEQFF.

V gene TRBV7-9 combines with J gene TRBJ1-1; TRBD1 matches at 7 bases. This CDR3 spans 16 amino acids. Trimming at V came to 4 bases and at J to 4 bases, leaving 12 bases not matched to a gene. The germline V gene encodes CDR1 SEHNR and CDR2 FQNEAQ (reference sequence). This CDR3 reads CASSSPLTGSSTEAFF. DNA for the CDR3: TGTGCCAGCAGCTCGCCCCTGACAGGGTCGAGCACTGAAGCTTTCTTT.

The chain uses TRBV2 and TRBJ2-7; D gene ambiguous. The CDR3 sequence is 13 residues long. CDR1 and CDR2 from the germline V gene are SNHLY and FYNNEI. Trimming removed 3 bases at V and 12 bases at J, with 18 bases between. As DNA, the CDR3 is TGTGCCAGCAGTGACGGGTTAGACCTCACCTCGTACTTC. The encoded protein is CASSDGLDLTSYF.